The 28 T cell receptor beta chains in this list originate from one sample, sequenced in a study of T cell responses to AZD1222 COVID-19 vaccine. Only in-frame clones appear in the TCRdb table, and some are missing; sequencing was by immunoSEQ multiplex PCR. The table has approximately 150,000 clones, about 90% seen once. The input for sequencing was peripheral blood, taken on day 0 of AZD1222 vaccination. The receptor set was obtained from an adult in good health.

This rearrangement joins TRBV30 to TRBJ2-3; 9 nucleotides align to TRBD1. The CDR3 is 15 amino acids. Germline-derived CDR1 and CDR2 are GTSNPN and SVGIG (reference sequence). V shed 4 bases, J shed 5 bases, and the junction held 10 bases outside the gene matches. Here the CDR3 DNA reads TGTGCCTGGAACAACGGACAGGGGAGGGGAGATACGCAGTATTTT. It specifies CAWNNGQGRGDTQYF.

V and J are TRBV4-3 and TRBJ1-5, with a weak D call TRBD1 (5 bases). The CDR3 totals 15 residues. V dropped 3 bases and J dropped 3 bases, with 12 bases sitting between them. The germline V gene encodes CDR1 LGHNA and CDR2 YSLEER. The CDR3 region is CASSQNTGPNQPQHF. As DNA, the CDR3 is TGCGCCAGCAGCCAGAACACAGGACCCAATCAGCCCCAGCATTTT.

The V call is TRBV6-5, the J call TRBJ2-2, with D hard to call. This CDR3 region has 12 residues. Germline V gene lookup returns CDR1 MNHEY and CDR2 SVGAGI. Trimming pared 7 bases from V and 4 bases from J, leaving 7 bases between. This CDR3 is CASNSPTGELFF. The CDR3, as DNA: TGTGCCAGCAACAGCCCCACCGGGGAGCTGTTTTTT.

Note on this clone: An end of the junction does not agree with germline; a read error may underlie this. The rearrangement uses TRBV5-1 and TRBJ1-1; a weak D match, TRBD1 (5 bases). This CDR3 contains 14 residues. Germline lookup yields CDR1 SGHRS and CDR2 YFSETQ. The CDR3 here is CASSLDMGPDEAFF. DNA for the CDR3: TGCGCCAGCAGTTTGGACATGGGGCCAGATGAAGCTTTCTTT.

The chain is built from TRBV28 and TRBJ2-5; 9 bases fit TRBD2. V shed 6 bases and J 5 bases; nucleotides not matched to a gene: 7. The CDR3 loop spans 14 amino acids. Germline CDR1 reads MDHEN; CDR2 reads SYDVKM. This chain's CDR3 is CASSPGLAWETQYF. CDR3 bases: TGTGCCAGCAGCCCCGGACTAGCGTGGGAGACCCAGTACTTC.

Points on this clone: Other DNA sequences in this sample translate to the same CDR3. The V gene is TRBV30, the J gene TRBJ1-1, with D possibly TRBD1 on 6 matching bases. The germline V gene has CDR1 GTSNPN and CDR2 SVGIG (reference sequence). Deletions cut 2 bases from V and 1 base from J, with 8 bases between. The CDR3 sequence is 13 residues long. CDR3 nucleotide sequence: TGTGCCTGGAGTCGGACAGCGAACACTGAAGCTTTCTTT. It encodes CAWSRTANTEAFF.

The chain is built from TRBV5-8 and TRBJ2-3; 7 bases align to TRBD1. V dropped 3 bases and J dropped 0; count of bases not matched to a gene: 7. The V gene's germline CDR1 is SGHTS and CDR2 YDEGEE. This CDR3 region has 16 residues. The CDR3 spells CASSSRNRGSTDTQYF. CDR3 DNA: TGTGCCAGCAGCTCAAGAAACAGGGGAAGCACAGATACGCAGTATTTT.

The chain combines TRBV27 with TRBJ2-1; tentatively, D is TRBD2 (6 bases). The CDR3 consists of 13 residues. The germline CDR1 and CDR2 sequences are MNHEY and SMNVEV (reference sequence). V was pared by 6 bases and J by 5 bases, with 11 bases between. The CDR3: CASSLGGDNEQFF. The DNA of the CDR3 is TGTGCCAGCAGCTTGGGGGGTGACAATGAGCAGTTCTTC.

The chain links TRBV7-3 to TRBJ2-3; D is perhaps TRBD2 (5 bases). Germline V gene sequence: CDR1 SGHTA, CDR2 FQGTGA. Trimming took 2 bases from V and 4 from J, leaving 10 bases between them. This CDR3 comprises 14 residues. CDR3 coding DNA: TGTGCCAGCAGCTTACGGCGGGCCTCAGATACGCAGTATTTT. Translated: CASSLRRASDTQYF.

The genes are TRBV2 and TRBJ1-5, with no clear D. The germline CDR1 and CDR2 sequences are SNHLY and FYNNEI. This CDR3 is built from 14 residues. The germline V and J ends were trimmed by 3 bases and 6 bases, with 12 bases remaining between them. The CDR3 nucleotides read TGTGCCAGCAGTGATGTAGGAATGGTTCAGCCCCAGCATTTT. This codes for CASSDVGMVQPQHF.

J is TRBJ1-6 and V is TRBV30; TRBD1 aligns across 7 bases. The CDR3 covers 14 residues. Per germline, CDR1 GTSNPN and CDR2 SVGIG (reference sequence). The V gene end was trimmed by 2 bases and the J gene end by 7 bases; junction bases not matched to a gene: 5. The CDR3 sequence is CAWSMGTANSPLHF. For the CDR3, the DNA is TGTGCCTGGAGTATGGGGACAGCGAATTCACCCCTCCACTTT.

This sequence joins TRBV7-2 and TRBJ2-7; D is possibly TRBD1 or TRBD2 (5 bases each). Trimming took 2 bases from V and 5 from J, leaving 25 bases between them. This CDR3 has 18 amino acids. CDR1 and CDR2 from the germline V gene are SGHTA and FQGNSA. The CDR3 nucleotides are TGTGCCAGCAGCTTACAGGTCAATGGTAAGGGGTGGGAGCACGAGCAGTACTTC. This sequence encodes CASSLQVNGKGWEHEQYF.

This clone is a singleton in its sample. The chain combines TRBV3-1 (or the pseudogene TRBV3-2) with TRBJ1-1; D is possibly TRBD1 (6 bases). The germline gives CDR1 LGHDT, CDR2 YNNKEL (reference sequence). The CDR3 contains 13 residues. Deletions cut 8 bases from V and 0 bases from J, with 10 bases between. The DNA for the CDR3 is TGTGCCAGCGCAGACAGGATGAACACTGAAGCTTTCTTT. Its translation: CASADRMNTEAFF.

The chain joins TRBV10-3 to TRBJ1-4; D uncertain. The germline V and J ends were trimmed by 4 bases and 13 bases, with 16 bases remaining between them. The germline V gene has CDR1 ENHRY and CDR2 SYGVKD. The CDR3 has 13 residues. The CDR3, as DNA: TGTGCCATCAGTGCGGCCCGGCTGTATGGACTGTTTTTT. Protein sequence: CAISAARLYGLFF.

J is TRBJ2-2 and V is TRBV30; D may correspond to TRBD1 or TRBD2 (6 bases each). Trimming removed 4 bases at V and 1 base at J, with 10 bases between. Germline V lookup: CDR1 GTSNPN, CDR2 SVGIG (reference sequence). CDR3 length equals 14 residues. The CDR3: CAWTRGLNTGELFF. The CDR3 nucleotides read TGTGCCTGGACACGGGGGCTGAACACCGGGGAGCTGTTTTTT. Combining the CDR3 with reference TRBV30 and TRBJ2-2 gives the whole variable domain SQTIHQWPATLVQPVGSPLSLECTVEGTSNPNLYWYRQAAGRGLQLLFYSVGIGQISSEVPQNLSASRPQDRQFILSSKKLLLSDSGFYLCAWTRGLNTGELFFGEGSRLTVL.

V gene TRBV7-2 combines with J gene TRBJ1-5, with TRBD1 identical over 7 bases. V dropped 5 bases and J dropped 4; count of bases not matched to a gene: 5. The germline gives CDR1 SGHTA, CDR2 FQGNSA. The CDR3 length is 14 residues. CDR3 protein: CASSSRQGNQPQHF. The CDR3 region has the DNA TGTGCCAGCAGCAGTCGACAGGGAAATCAGCCCCAGCATTTT.

V gene TRBV18 combines with J gene TRBJ2-6, with TRBD1 as a possible D gene (6 bases). Deletions cut 6 bases from V and 0 bases from J, with 15 bases between. The CDR3 covers 17 residues. The germline V gene has CDR1 KGHSH and CDR2 LQKENI. CDR3 loop: CASSVRDTSSGANVLTF. In nucleotides, the CDR3 is TGTGCCAGCTCGGTTCGGGACACCTCCTCTGGGGCCAACGTCCTGACTTTC.

CDR3 in amino acids: CASSTDRRGNEKLFF. CDR3 bases: TGTGCCAGTAGTACAGACCGTAGGGGAAATGAAAAACTGTTTTTT. The genes are TRBV19 and TRBJ1-4; D may be TRBD1 (5 bases). CDR3 length equals 15 residues. V lost 4 bases to trimming and J lost 5 bases, with 14 bases between them. The germline V gene has CDR1 LNHDA and CDR2 SQIVND (reference sequence).

V gene TRBV5-5 combines with J gene TRBJ2-7, with D possibly being TRBD2 (6 bases). V was shortened by 5 bases and J by 1 base, with 16 bases between the two germline ends. The germline CDR1 and CDR2 sequences are SGHKS and YYEKEE (reference sequence). The CDR3 loop spans 15 amino acids. The CDR3 bases are TGTGCCAGCAGTAGTCCGGGACTGACTTCCTACGAGCAGTACTTC. Residues: CASSSPGLTSYEQYF.

The chain employs TRBV28 and TRBJ1-5, with D uncertain. V was pared by 2 bases and J by 3 bases, with 11 bases between. The CDR3 totals 15 residues. CDR1 and CDR2 from the germline V gene are MDHEN and SYDVKM. This chain's CDR3 is CASSLDQRYNQPQHF. CDR3 sequence (DNA): TGTGCCAGCAGTTTAGACCAGCGCTACAATCAGCCCCAGCATTTT.

The chain carries TRBV28 and TRBJ2-1, with TRBD1 identical over 7 bases. Germline-derived CDR1 and CDR2 are MDHEN and SYDVKM. J gave up 0 bases and V 5 bases, and 7 bases lay outside the gene matches. The CDR3 spans 16 residues. The CDR3 DNA reads TGTGCCAGCAGTCAAGCGACAGGGAGCTCCTACAATGAGCAGTTCTTC. This encodes CASSQATGSSYNEQFF.

The J gene is TRBJ1-4, the V gene TRBV28; 9 bases fit TRBD1. Looked up from germline, CDR1 is MDHEN and CDR2 is SYDVKM. V shed 8 bases, J shed 5 bases, and the junction held 9 bases outside the gene matches. This CDR3 is 15 amino acids long. In DNA, the CDR3 is TGTGCCAGCCAAAATACCGACAGGGGGAATGAAAAACTGTTTTTT. The encoded protein is CASQNTDRGNEKLFF.

The chain combines TRBV9 with TRBJ2-1; 7 bases agree with TRBD2. Trimming removed 1 base from V and 6 bases from J; junction bases left unmatched: 7. The CDR3 spans 15 residues. Germline V gene lookup returns CDR1 SGDLS and CDR2 YYNGEE. The CDR3 sequence: CASSVFGLDINEQFF. CDR3 nucleotide sequence: TGTGCCAGCAGCGTATTCGGACTAGATATCAATGAGCAGTTCTTC. The entire variable domain, with the rest obtained from reference TRBV9 and TRBJ2-1, is as follows: DSGVTQTPKHLITATGQRVTLRCSPRSGDLSVYWYQQSLDQGLQFLIQYYNGEERAKGNILERFSAQQFPDLHSELNLSSLELGDSALYFCASSVFGLDINEQFFGPGTRLTVL.

The rearrangement joins TRBV6-6 to TRBJ2-1; 8 bases fit TRBD2. The germline CDR1 and CDR2 sequences are MNHNY and SVGAGI (reference sequence). There are 16 residues in the CDR3. J lost 6 bases, V lost 2 bases, and 9 bases had no gene match. CDR3 bases: TGTGCCAGCAGTTACCTTGCGGGAGGAACATCCAATGAGCAGTTCTTC. This codes for CASSYLAGGTSNEQFF.

This chain uses TRBV9 with TRBJ2-5; no clear D. V gave up 0 bases and J gave up 1 base, with 10 bases separating them. This CDR3 comprises 15 residues. Germline V gene sequence: CDR1 SGDLS, CDR2 YYNGEE. CDR3 loop: CASSVDPAGQETQYF. CDR3 coding DNA: TGTGCCAGCAGCGTAGATCCAGCAGGCCAAGAGACCCAGTACTTC.

CDR3 sequence (DNA): TGTGCCAGTAAGCGGGGGGATTGGACTGAAGCTTTCTTT. Amino acids: CASKRGDWTEAFF. The gene calls are TRBV7-9 and TRBJ1-1; weak D call: TRBD1 (5 bases). CDR1 SEHNR and CDR2 FQNEAQ come from the germline V gene (reference sequence). Trimming took 9 bases from V and 5 from J, leaving 16 bases between them. The CDR3 consists of 13 residues.

The V and J genes are TRBV11-1 and TRBJ1-1; 8 nucleotides align to TRBD1. The J segment lost 5 bases and the V segment lost 4 bases, leaving 9 bases of the junction unmatched. CDR1 is SGHAT, CDR2 FQDESV, per germline (reference sequence). The CDR3 length is 15 residues. The CDR3 is CASSSTGVGQTEAFF. The DNA of the CDR3 is TGTGCCAGCAGCTCGACAGGGGTAGGACAAACTGAAGCTTTCTTT.

The chain has TRBV21-1 and TRBJ1-5. TRBV21-1 is described as a pseudogene. This CDR3 is built from 14 residues. In DNA, the CDR3 is TGTGCCAGCAGCAATAGGGGACGCAATCAGCCCCAGCATTTT. This codes for CASSNRGRNQPQHF.